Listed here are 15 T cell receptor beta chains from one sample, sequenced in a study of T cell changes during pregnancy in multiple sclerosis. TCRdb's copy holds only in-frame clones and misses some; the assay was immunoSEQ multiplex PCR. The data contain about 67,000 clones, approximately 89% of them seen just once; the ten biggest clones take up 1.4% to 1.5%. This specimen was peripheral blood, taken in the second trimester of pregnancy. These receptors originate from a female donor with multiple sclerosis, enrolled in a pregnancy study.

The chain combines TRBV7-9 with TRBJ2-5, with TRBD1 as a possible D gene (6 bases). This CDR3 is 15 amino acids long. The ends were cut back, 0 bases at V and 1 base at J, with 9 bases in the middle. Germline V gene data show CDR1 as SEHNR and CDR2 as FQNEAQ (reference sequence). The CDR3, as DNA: TGTGCCAGCAGCTTAGCTATGGGGGCCCAAGAGACCCAGTACTTC. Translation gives CASSLAMGAQETQYF.

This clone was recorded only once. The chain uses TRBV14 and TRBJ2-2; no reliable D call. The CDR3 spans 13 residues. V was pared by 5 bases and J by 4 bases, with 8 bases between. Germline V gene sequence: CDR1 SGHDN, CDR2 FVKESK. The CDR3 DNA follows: TGTGCCAGCAGCTACTACACCACCGGGGAGCTGTTTTTT. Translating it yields CASSYYTTGELFF.

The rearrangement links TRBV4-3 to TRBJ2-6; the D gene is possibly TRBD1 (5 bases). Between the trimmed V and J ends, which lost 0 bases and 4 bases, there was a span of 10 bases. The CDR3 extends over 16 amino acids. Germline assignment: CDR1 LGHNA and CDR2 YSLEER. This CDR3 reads CASSQEGASGANVLTF. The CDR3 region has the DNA TGCGCCAGCAGCCAAGAAGGGGCGTCAGGGGCCAACGTCCTGACTTTC.

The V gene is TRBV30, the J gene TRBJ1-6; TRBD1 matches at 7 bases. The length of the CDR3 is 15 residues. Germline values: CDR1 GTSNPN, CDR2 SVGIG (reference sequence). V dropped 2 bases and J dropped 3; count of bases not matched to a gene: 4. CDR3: CAWSFAGGYNSPLHF. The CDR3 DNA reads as TGTGCCTGGAGTTTCGCAGGGGGCTATAATTCACCCCTCCACTTT.

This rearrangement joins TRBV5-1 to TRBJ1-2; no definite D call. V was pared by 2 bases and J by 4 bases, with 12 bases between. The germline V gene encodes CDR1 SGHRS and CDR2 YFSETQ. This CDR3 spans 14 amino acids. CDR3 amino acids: CASSFGFRSYGYTF. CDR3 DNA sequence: TGCGCCAGCAGCTTTGGTTTCAGATCCTATGGCTACACCTTC.

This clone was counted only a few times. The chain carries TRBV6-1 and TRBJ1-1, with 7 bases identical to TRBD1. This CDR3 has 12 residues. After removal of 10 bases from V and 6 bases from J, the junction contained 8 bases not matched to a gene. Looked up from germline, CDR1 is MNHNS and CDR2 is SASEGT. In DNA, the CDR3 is TGTGCCACCGACAGGGTTAGGGCTGAAGCTTTCTTT. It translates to CATDRVRAEAFF.

CDR3 in amino acids: CASEASPVTGELFF. The CDR3 coding sequence is TGTGCCAGTGAAGCTAGCCCCGTCACCGGGGAGCTGTTTTTT. The rearrangement joins TRBV19 to TRBJ2-2; TRBD2 might be the D (5 bases). V was pared by 8 bases and J by 4 bases, with 14 bases between. This CDR3 has 14 residues. Germline V lookup: CDR1 LNHDA, CDR2 SQIVND (reference sequence).

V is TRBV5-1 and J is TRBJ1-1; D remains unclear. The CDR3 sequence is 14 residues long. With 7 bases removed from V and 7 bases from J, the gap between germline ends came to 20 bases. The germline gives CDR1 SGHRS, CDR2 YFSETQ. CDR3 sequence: CASVDREISDEAFF. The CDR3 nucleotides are TGCGCCAGCGTGGATCGGGAGATATCAGATGAAGCTTTCTTT.

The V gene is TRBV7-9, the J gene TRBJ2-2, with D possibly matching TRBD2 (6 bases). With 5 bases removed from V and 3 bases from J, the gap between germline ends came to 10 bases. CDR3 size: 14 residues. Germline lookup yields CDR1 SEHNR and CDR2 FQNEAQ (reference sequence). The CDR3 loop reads CASSAGTDTGELFF. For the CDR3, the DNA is TGTGCCAGCAGCGCCGGGACTGACACCGGGGAGCTGTTTTTT. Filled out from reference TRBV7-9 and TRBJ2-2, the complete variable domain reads DTGVSQNPRHKITKRGQNVTFRCDPISEHNRLYWYRQTLGQGPEFLTYFQNEAQLEKSRLLSDRFSAERPKGSFSTLEIQRTEQGDSAMYLCASSAGTDTGELFFGEGSRLTVL.

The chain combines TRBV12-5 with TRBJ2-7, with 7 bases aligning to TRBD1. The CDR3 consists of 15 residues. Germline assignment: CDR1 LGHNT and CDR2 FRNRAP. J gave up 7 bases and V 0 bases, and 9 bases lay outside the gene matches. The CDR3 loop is CASGLVPDRPREQYF. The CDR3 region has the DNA TGTGCTAGTGGTTTGGTACCGGACAGGCCGAGGGAGCAGTACTTC.

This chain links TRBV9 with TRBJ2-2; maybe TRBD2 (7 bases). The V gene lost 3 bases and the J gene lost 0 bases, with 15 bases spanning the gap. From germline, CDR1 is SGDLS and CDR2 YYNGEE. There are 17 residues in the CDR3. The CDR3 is CASSGRGGPSNTGELFF. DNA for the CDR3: TGTGCCAGCAGCGGTCGCGGGGGCCCTTCGAACACCGGGGAGCTGTTTTTT.

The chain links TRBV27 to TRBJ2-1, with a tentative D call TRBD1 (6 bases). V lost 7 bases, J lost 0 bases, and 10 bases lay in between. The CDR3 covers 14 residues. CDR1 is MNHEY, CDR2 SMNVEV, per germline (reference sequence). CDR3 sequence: CASKGTNSYNEQFF. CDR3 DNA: TGTGCCAGCAAAGGGACAAACTCCTACAATGAGCAGTTCTTC.

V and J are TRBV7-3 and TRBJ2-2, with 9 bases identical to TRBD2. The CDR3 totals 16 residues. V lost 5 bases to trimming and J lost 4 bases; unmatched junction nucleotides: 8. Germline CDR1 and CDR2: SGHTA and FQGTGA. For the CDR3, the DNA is TGTGCCAGCAGCCAGAGCGGGGGGTTAGGCACCGGGGAGCTGTTTTTT. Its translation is CASSQSGGLGTGELFF.

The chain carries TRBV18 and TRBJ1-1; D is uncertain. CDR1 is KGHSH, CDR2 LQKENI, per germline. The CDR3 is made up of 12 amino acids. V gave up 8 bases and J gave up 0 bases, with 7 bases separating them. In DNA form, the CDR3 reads TGTGCCAGCGCAGAAATGAACACTGAAGCTTTCTTT. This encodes CASAEMNTEAFF.

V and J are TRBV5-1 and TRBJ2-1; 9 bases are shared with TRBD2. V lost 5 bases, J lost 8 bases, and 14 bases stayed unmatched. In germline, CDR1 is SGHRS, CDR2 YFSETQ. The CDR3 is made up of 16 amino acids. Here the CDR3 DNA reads TGCGCCAGCAGTTCTATTAGCGGGAGTTTGGAGGATGAGCAGTTCTTC. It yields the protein CASSSISGSLEDEQFF.